A selection of T cell receptor beta chains follows, all from one sample in a study of CD8 T cells in Susac syndrome. TCRdb fed the immunoSEQ multiplex PCR reads into MiXCR, producing one record per CDR3 protein. The sample has fewer than 200,000 distinct CDR3 sequences, approximately 93% seen once. Sequenced: CD4+ T cells from PBMCs. The receptors come from a human donor in good health. CDR3s include the opening cysteine and the closing phenylalanine or tryptophan. Each record gives: D gene, CDR3 length, J gene, V gene, clone size, CDR3 DNA, CDR3 protein. A D gene is named only where the DNA matches it firmly. Rows give clone size only sometimes, using once, few, many, or a class for an expanded clone.

. | 13 | TRBJ1-1 | TRBV7-9 | once | TGTGCCAGCAGCTTAGACTCGAACACTGAAGCTTTCTTT | CASSLDSNTEAFF
. | 15 | TRBJ1-4 | TRBV7-7 | . | TGTGCTAGCAGCTTAGGACGGGGAATTAATGAAAAACTGTTTTTT | CASSLGRGINEKLFF
TRBD1 | 16 | TRBJ2-3 | TRBV9 | . | TGTGCCAGCAGCCCACCCGGGACAGGCGGCACAGATACGCAGTATTTT | CASSPPGTGGTDTQYF
. | 13 | TRBJ1-2 | TRBV19 | . | TGTGCCAGTAGTATACCCAGGGGCTATGGCTACACCTTC | CASSIPRGYGYTF
TRBD1 | 17 | TRBJ2-7 | TRBV27 | . | TGTGCCAGCAGTTTCAGACCCGGGACAGGGCAGTATCGGGAGCAGTACTTC | CASSFRPGTGQYREQYF
. | 17 | TRBJ1-2 | TRBV6-5 | . | TGTGCCAGCAGTTACCCGGGGACGGGGGTTATCCGGAGTGGCTACACCTTC | CASSYPGTGVIRSGYTF
. | 12 | TRBJ2-7 | TRBV4-2 | . | TGTGCCAGCGGCCAATGGTCCTACGAGCAGTACTTC | CASGQWSYEQYF
. | 13 | TRBJ1-6 | TRBV5-1 | . | TGCGCCAGCAGTTTCCTGATGGATTCACCCCTCCACTTT | CASSFLMDSPLHF
. | 14 | TRBJ1-2 | TRBV5-1 | . | TGCGCCAGCAGCTTGGGGAACGATCCTCGAGGCTACACCTTC | CASSLGNDPRGYTF
TRBD2 | 15 | TRBJ2-5 | TRBV5-1 | . | TGCGCCAGCAGCTCCGGACTAGCGGATCAAGAGACCCAGTACTTC | CASSSGLADQETQYF
. | 11 | TRBJ2-7 | TRBV10-3 | . | TGTGCCATCAGTAACAACTACGAGCAGTACTTC | CAISNNYEQYF
TRBD2 | 16 | TRBJ2-2 | TRBV10-3 | . | TGTGCCATCACCAAGAGCGGGGGAACGAACACCGGGGAGCTGTTTTTT | CAITKSGGTNTGELFF
. | 16 | TRBJ2-1 | TRBV2 | . | TGTGCCAGCAGTGACCCTTCGGACATTCAGGGGAATGAGCAGTTCTTC | CASSDPSDIQGNEQFF
. | 14 | TRBJ2-3 | TRBV3-1 | . | TGTGCCAGCAGCCAAGCCTCTAGCACAGATACGCAGTATTTT | CASSQASSTDTQYF
. | 15 | TRBJ2-7 | TRBV5-6 | . | TGTGCCAGCAGCTGGGGCCGGAATCTTCTCTACGAGCAGTACTTC | CASSWGRNLLYEQYF
. | 14 | TRBJ2-5 | TRBV28 | . | TGTGCCAGCAGTTTCCGCCAGGGGGGGAAGACCCAGTACTTC | CASSFRQGGKTQYF
. | 11 | TRBJ1-2 | TRBV4-1 | . | TGCGCCAGCAGCCACTGGTCCGGCTACACCTTC | CASSHWSGYTF